This T cell receptor beta chain comes out of a study of T cells after yellow fever vaccination. The study's findings and limits: Secondary responses were weaker yet peaked faster, day 5 versus 15. Within FACS-sorted repertoires, abundant clonotypes contaminating from the bulk population could be present. Although most clonotypes did not, a small share appeared in both CD4 and CD8 compartments. Most clones from primary vaccination were detected again post-booster (approximately 96% CD4, about 88% CD8).

From germline, CDR1 is SGHTA and CDR2 FQGNSA. Trimming shortened V by 8 bases and J by 4 bases, and 14 bases separated the two germline ends. This CDR3 spans 13 amino acids. TCRdb itself ran the 5' RACE reads through MiXCR, one entry per CDR3 protein. Counted here are some 390,000 distinct CDR3 sequences, roughly 6.2% occurring once; the ten biggest clones make up about 15%. About this clonotype: As yet, its antigen is unknown.

The V and J genes are TRBV7-2 and TRBJ1-2; D is perhaps TRBD1 (5 bases). This sequence was found in a man aged 30-40 years who received the YFV17D yellow fever vaccine. The sequences come from PBMCs, collected 5 days after the yellow fever booster vaccination. CDR3 DNA: TGTGCCAGCGCTACACAGGCCCCCTATGGCTACACCTTC. Its protein product is CASATQAPYGYTF. The variable domain in full, completed from reference TRBV7-2 and TRBJ1-2, reads GAGVSQSPSNKVTEKGKDVELRCDPISGHTALYWYRQSLGQGLEFLIYFQGNSAPDKSGLPSDRFSAERTGGSVSTLTIQRTQQEDSAVYLCASATQAPYGYTFGSGTRLTVV.